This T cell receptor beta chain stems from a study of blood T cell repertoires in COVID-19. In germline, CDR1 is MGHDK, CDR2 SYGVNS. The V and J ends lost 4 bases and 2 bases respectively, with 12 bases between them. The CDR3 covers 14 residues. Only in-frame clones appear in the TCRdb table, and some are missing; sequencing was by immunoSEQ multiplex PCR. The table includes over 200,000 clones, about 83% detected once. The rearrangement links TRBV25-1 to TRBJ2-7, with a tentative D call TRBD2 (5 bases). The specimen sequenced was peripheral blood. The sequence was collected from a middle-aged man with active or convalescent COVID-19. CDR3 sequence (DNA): TGTGCCAGCAGTGCGGGGTCACTTACCTACGAGCAGTACTTC. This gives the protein CASSAGSLTYEQYF.